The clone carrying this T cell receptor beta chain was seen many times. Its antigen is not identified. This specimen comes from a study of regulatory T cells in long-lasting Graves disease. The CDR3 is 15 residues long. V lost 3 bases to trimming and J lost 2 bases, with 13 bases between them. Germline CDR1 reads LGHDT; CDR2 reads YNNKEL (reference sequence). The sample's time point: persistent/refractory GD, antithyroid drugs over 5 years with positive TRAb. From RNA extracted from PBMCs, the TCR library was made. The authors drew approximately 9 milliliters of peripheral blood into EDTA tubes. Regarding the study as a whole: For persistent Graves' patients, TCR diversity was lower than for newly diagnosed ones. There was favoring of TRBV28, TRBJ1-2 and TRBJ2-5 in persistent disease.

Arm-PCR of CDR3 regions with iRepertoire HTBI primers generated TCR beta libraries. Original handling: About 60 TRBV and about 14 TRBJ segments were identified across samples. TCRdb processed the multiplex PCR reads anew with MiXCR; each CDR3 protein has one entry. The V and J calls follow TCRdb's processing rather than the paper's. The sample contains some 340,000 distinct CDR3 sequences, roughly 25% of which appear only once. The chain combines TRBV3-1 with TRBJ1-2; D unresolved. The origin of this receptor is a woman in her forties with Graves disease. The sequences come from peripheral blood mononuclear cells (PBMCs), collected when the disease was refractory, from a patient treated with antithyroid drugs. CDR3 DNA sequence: TGTGCCAGCAGCCAGGTCCTTCAAGGGAACTATGGCTACACCTTC. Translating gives CASSQVLQGNYGYTF.